A selection of T cell receptor beta chains follows, all from one sample in a study of identical twins. TCRdb analysed the 5' RACE reads with MiXCR anew, one entry per CDR3 protein. The sample holds 450,000 to 600,000 distinct CDR3 sequences, about 20% seen once. These same data were also listed under a study on yellow fever vaccine responses in identical twins.

Sequenced input: CD4+ T cells sorted from blood. These receptor sequences come from a woman between 18 and 29 years old in good health. Both conserved end residues are part of each CDR3. A D gene is named only where the DNA matches it firmly. Some rows mark clone size as missing; the rest say once, few, many or name a class of expanded clone.

d_gene	abundance	v_gene	j_gene	CDR3aa	CDR3nt
TRBD2	few	TRBV3-1	TRBJ2-5	CASSQDQRERETQYF	TGTGCCAGCAGCCAAGATCAGCGGGAGAGGGAGACCCAGTACTTC
.	.	TRBV28	TRBJ2-1	CASRTLPGHEQFF	TGTGCCAGCAGAACTCTACCGGGACATGAGCAGTTCTTC
TRBD2	few	TRBV5-1	TRBJ2-7	CASTTQGLAGAHEQYF	TGCGCCAGCACGACACAGGGACTAGCGGGAGCCCACGAGCAGTACTTC
TRBD2	few	TRBV20-1	TRBJ2-7	CSATGGTRNREQYF	TGCAGTGCTACCGGGGGGACTAGGAACCGCGAGCAGTACTTC
TRBD1	few	TRBV7-8	TRBJ2-7	CASSPRTGHAYEQYF	TGTGCCAGCAGCCCCCGGACAGGGCATGCCTACGAGCAGTACTTC
.	.	TRBV12-5	TRBJ2-3	CASGLGLALGIRTDTQYF	TGTGCTAGTGGTTTAGGGCTAGCGCTTGGAATCCGCACAGATACGCAGTATTTT
.	many	TRBV24-1	TRBJ1-2	CATSDFGQGGGYTF	TGTGCCACCAGTGATTTTGGGCAGGGTGGTGGCTACACCTTC
TRBD1	.	TRBV5-1	TRBJ2-5	CASSSRQGGETQYF	TGCGCCAGCAGTTCAAGACAGGGCGGGGAGACCCAGTACTTC
.	few	TRBV2	TRBJ2-3	CASSVASLSTDTQYF	TGTGCCAGCAGTGTGGCTAGCCTTAGCACAGATACGCAGTATTTT
.	.	TRBV7-9	TRBJ2-4	CASSLEQRENIQYF	TGTGCCAGCAGCTTGGAACAGAGAGAAAACATTCAGTACTTC
.	.	TRBV29-1	TRBJ2-1	CSVGRLGRGEQFF	TGCAGCGTTGGCCGACTAGGCCGGGGTGAGCAGTTCTTC
TRBD1	.	TRBV6-1	TRBJ2-2	CASSGDRETGELFF	TGTGCCAGCAGTGGGGACAGGGAAACCGGGGAGCTGTTTTTT
TRBD1	.	TRBV5-1	TRBJ1-6	CASSLGGTGRGGQNSPLHF	TGCGCCAGCAGCTTGGGAGGGACAGGGAGGGGAGGACAGAATTCACCCCTCCACTTT
.	many	TRBV12-3/TRBV12-4	TRBJ1-6	CASSLKSGNSPLHF	TGTGCCAGCAGTTTAAAGTCGGGAAATTCACCCCTCCACTTT
TRBD1	.	TRBV29-1	TRBJ2-7	CSVVSRDSVFEQYF	TGCAGCGTTGTGAGTAGGGACAGCGTTTTCGAGCAGTACTTC
.	.	TRBV12-3/TRBV12-4	TRBJ1-1	CASSLRGLSNTEAFF	TGTGCCAGCAGTTTAAGAGGACTCTCGAACACTGAAGCTTTCTTT
TRBD1	.	TRBV29-1	TRBJ1-1	CSETGGITEAFF	TGCAGCGAGACAGGGGGCATCACTGAAGCTTTCTTT
.	.	TRBV7-2	TRBJ2-1	CASSLAKSSYNEQFF	TGTGCCAGCAGCTTAGCGAAGAGCTCCTACAATGAGCAGTTCTTC
.	.	TRBV24-1	TRBJ2-5	CATSESGTQYF	TGTGCCACCAGTGAATCTGGGACCCAGTACTTC
.	few	TRBV5-1	TRBJ2-2	CASSSPGAGNTGELFF	TGCGCCAGCAGCTCGCCTGGAGCGGGGAACACCGGGGAGCTGTTTTTT
.	.	TRBV5-1	TRBJ2-1	CASTEPSSYNEQFF	TGCGCCAGCACCGAGCCCAGCTCCTACAATGAGCAGTTCTTC
.	few	TRBV2	TRBJ2-7	CASAGGSPTEQYF	TGTGCCAGCGCGGGCGGTTCCCCGACCGAGCAGTACTTC
TRBD1	.	TRBV5-1	TRBJ2-5	CASSSTSGTGRETQYF	TGCGCCAGCAGCTCAACCTCCGGGACAGGGCGAGAGACCCAGTACTTC
.	.	TRBV11-2	TRBJ2-5	CASSLVPTGTQYF	TGTGCCAGCAGCTTAGTGCCCACGGGGACCCAGTACTTC
.	few	TRBV7-9	TRBJ1-2	CASRPLDGYTF	TGTGCCAGCAGGCCCCTAGATGGCTACACCTTC
.	.	TRBV9	TRBJ2-3	CASSAKQLGTRGDTQYF	TGTGCCAGCAGCGCCAAACAACTAGGGACCAGAGGAGATACGCAGTATTTT
TRBD2	.	TRBV27	TRBJ2-1	CASRWGVAGGWDEQFF	TGTGCCAGCAGATGGGGGGTAGCGGGAGGGTGGGATGAGCAGTTCTTC
TRBD1	.	TRBV12-3/TRBV12-4	TRBJ1-2	CASSLAARQGRYGYTF	TGTGCCAGCAGTTTAGCTGCCCGACAGGGGAGGTATGGCTACACCTTC
TRBD1	few	TRBV11-2	TRBJ2-1	CASSLVQGGSNNEQFF	TGTGCCAGCAGCTTAGTTCAAGGGGGCAGTAACAATGAGCAGTTCTTC
.	few	TRBV20-1	TRBJ1-1	CSADINTEAFF	TGCAGTGCCGACATTAACACTGAAGCTTTCTTT
.	.	TRBV5-6	TRBJ1-1	CASSLSLLNTEAFF	TGTGCCAGCAGCTTGTCGCTCTTGAACACTGAAGCTTTCTTT
TRBD1	few	TRBV27	TRBJ1-2	CASSLLQGTHNYGYTF	TGTGCCAGCAGTCTTTTACAGGGGACGCATAACTATGGCTACACCTTC